The clone carrying this T cell receptor (beta chain) was observed a single time. V shed 4 bases, J shed 3 bases, and the junction held 9 bases outside the gene matches. Germline CDR1 reads SGHRS; CDR2 reads YFSETQ. The CDR3 spans 15 residues. The data belong to a study of response to subunit inactivated influenza vaccine. Via MiXCR, TCRdb re-called the RT-PCR reads, giving one row per CDR3 protein. Among approximately 500,000 distinct CDR3 sequences listed, 20% to 25% were seen once. The same specimen was also included in a second study, on T cells expressing NK-cell markers. That study reports: For TCR beta, cDNA was produced by 5'RACE template switching with UMIs. The TCR beta repertoires were obtained from sorted CD3+CD56+NKG2C+, CD3+CD56+NKG2C- and CD3+CD56-NKG2C+ T cells. Among eight sequenced donors, seven carried HCMV seropositivity while one was seronegative. Once again these clonotypes came out on top in the CD3+CD56-NKG2C+ fraction of several donors. The HCMV specificity of the expanded NKG2C+ T cell clones stayed unresolved.

This chain joins TRBV5-1 and TRBJ2-5, with 7 bases aligning to TRBD1. Sequenced material: CD4+ T cells sorted from PBMCs, taken 12 days after vaccination. The origin of this receptor is a man aged 45-65 years who received an inactivated influenza vaccine. The CDR3 region is CASSPTTGPKETQYF. CDR3 in DNA: TGCGCCAGCAGCCCGACGACAGGGCCGAAAGAGACCCAGTACTTC.